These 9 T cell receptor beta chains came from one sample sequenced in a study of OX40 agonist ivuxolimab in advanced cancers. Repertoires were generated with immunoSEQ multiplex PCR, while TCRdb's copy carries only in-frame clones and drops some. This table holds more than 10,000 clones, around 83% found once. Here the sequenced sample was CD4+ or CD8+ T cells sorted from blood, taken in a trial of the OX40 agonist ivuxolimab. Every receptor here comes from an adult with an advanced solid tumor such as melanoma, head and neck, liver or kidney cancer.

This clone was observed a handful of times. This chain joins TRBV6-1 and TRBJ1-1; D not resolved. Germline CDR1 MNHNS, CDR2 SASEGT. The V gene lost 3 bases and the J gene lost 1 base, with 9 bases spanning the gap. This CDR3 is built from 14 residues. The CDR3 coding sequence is TGTGCCAGCAGTGATCGTGGCGAGAACACTGAAGCTTTCTTT. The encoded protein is CASSDRGENTEAFF.

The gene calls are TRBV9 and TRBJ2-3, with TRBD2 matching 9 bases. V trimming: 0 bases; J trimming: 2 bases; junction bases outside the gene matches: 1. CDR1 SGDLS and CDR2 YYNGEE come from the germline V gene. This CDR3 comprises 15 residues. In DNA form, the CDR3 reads TGTGCCAGCAGCGTAGGCGGGAGGGACACAGATACGCAGTATTTT. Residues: CASSVGGRDTDTQYF.

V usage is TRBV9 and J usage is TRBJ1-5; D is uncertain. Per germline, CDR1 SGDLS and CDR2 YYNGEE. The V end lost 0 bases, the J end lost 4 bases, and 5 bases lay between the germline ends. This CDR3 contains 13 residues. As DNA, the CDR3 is TGTGCCAGCAGCGTAGACGGGAATCAGCCCCAGCATTTT. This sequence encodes CASSVDGNQPQHF.

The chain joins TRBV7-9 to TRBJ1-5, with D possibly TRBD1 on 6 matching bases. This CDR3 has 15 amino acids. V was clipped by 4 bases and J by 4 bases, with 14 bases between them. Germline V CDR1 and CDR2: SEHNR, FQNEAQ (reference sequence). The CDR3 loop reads CASSWGGGSNQPQHF. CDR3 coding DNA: TGTGCCAGCAGCTGGGGCGGGGGCAGTAATCAGCCCCAGCATTTT.

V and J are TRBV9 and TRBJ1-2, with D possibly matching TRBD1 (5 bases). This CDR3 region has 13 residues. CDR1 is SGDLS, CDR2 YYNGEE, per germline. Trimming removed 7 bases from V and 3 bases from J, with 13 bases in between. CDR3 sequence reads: CASSQGSDYGYTF. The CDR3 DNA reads TGTGCCAGCTCCCAGGGTTCGGACTATGGCTACACCTTC.

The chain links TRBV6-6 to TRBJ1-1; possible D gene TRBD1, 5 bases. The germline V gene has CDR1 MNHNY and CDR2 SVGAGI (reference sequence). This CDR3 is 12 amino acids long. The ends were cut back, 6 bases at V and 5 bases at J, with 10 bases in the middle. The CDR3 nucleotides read TGTGCCAGCAGGCTAGGGGTTACTGAAGCTTTCTTT. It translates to CASRLGVTEAFF.

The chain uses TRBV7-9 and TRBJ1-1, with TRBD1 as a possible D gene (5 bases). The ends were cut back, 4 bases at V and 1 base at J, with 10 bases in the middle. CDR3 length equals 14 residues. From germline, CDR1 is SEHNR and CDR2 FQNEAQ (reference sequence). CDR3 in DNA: TGTGCCAGCAGCTCGGACACTAGGAACACTGAAGCTTTCTTT. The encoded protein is CASSSDTRNTEAFF.

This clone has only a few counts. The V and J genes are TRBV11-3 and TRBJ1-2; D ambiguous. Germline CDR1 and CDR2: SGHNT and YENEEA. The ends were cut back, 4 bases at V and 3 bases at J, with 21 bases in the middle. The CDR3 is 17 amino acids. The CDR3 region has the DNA TGTGCCAGCAGCTCAGTCCGGGCCCCACTTTCTGACTATGGCTACACCTTC. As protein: CASSSVRAPLSDYGYTF.

DNA for the CDR3: TGTGCCAGCAGCCGTGGCAGCTCCTTTAGCAATCAGCCCCAGCATTTT. Residues: CASSRGSSFSNQPQHF. The J gene is TRBJ1-5, the V gene TRBV9; D is unclear. The CDR3 consists of 16 residues. Germline CDR1 and CDR2: SGDLS and YYNGEE. The V gene lost 4 bases and the J gene lost 0 bases, with 14 bases spanning the gap.